Each of the 29 T cell receptor beta chains below was sequenced from the same sample in a study of beta chain features in type 1 diabetes (dated 2018 in TCRdb). What the work shows at the level of the full study, not this receptor alone: In all four CD4+ subsets, TCRB CDR3 length was moderately but significantly shorter in type 1 diabetes patients.

The protocol used for the library was the immunoSEQ multiplex PCR assay. The entire isolated RNA was reverse transcribed using the High Capacity cDNA Reverse Transcription Kit, and thus expressed TCRB transcripts were sequenced. Entries here come from immuneACCESS through TCRdb and include only in-frame sequences with V and J called. Some clones fail to appear in such tables; in the studies checked, an unresolved V gene covers under half of the shortfall, and the cause of the remainder is unknown. This sample has roughly 730,000 clones in its table, and around an eighth of those were observed once. The top ten clones comprise about 0.02% of the sample. These receptors are not linked to any known antigen. The sequenced material came from naive CD4+ T cells from blood. Per the publication, the cell subset or site label means: true naive CD4+ T cells. These receptors were taken from a man aged 18 to 29 with type 1 diabetes.

This clone was picked up a small number of times. This CDR3 is CASSQTQHEQYF. CDR3 DNA sequence: TGTGCCAGCAGCCAAACCCAACACGAGCAGTACTTC. J is TRBJ2-5 and V is TRBV14; D remains ambiguous. The J call may be mistaken, given a closer DNA end match to TRBJ2-7. Germline V gives CDR1 SGHDN, CDR2 FVKESK. The CDR3 runs 12 residues.

This clone has at least ten counts. The V gene is TRBV10-3, the J gene TRBJ2-3; D is ambiguous. V gave up 3 bases and J gave up 6 bases, with 13 bases separating them. CDR1 ENHRY and CDR2 SYGVKD come from the germline V gene. The CDR3 spans 14 residues. CDR3 sequence reads: CAISDDPEYDTQYF. As DNA, the CDR3 is TGTGCCATCAGTGATGACCCGGAATATGATACGCAGTATTTT.

The V and J genes are TRBV30 and TRBJ2-3, with 11 positions matching TRBD2. Trimming at V came to 5 bases and at J to 4 bases, leaving 8 bases not matched to a gene. The CDR3 runs to 15 residues. Germline-derived CDR1 and CDR2 are GTSNPN and SVGIG (reference sequence). The chain's CDR3 is CAWGKLAGAADTQYF. In nucleotides, the CDR3 is TGTGCCTGGGGGAAACTAGCGGGGGCGGCAGATACGCAGTATTTT.

There are a few counts of this clone. The same CDR3 is also encoded by other DNA sequences in this sample. The chain has TRBV19 and TRBJ2-2, with no clear D. Trimming pared 3 bases from V and 6 bases from J, leaving 5 bases between. From germline, CDR1 is LNHDA and CDR2 SQIVND (reference sequence). The CDR3 is made up of 12 amino acids. CDR3 sequence: CASSIVAGELFF. CDR3 nucleotides: TGTGCCAGTAGTATTGTGGCCGGGGAGCTGTTTTTT.

The rearrangement joins TRBV27 to TRBJ1-5, with 10 positions matching TRBD1. Germline V gene lookup returns CDR1 MNHEY and CDR2 SMNVEV (reference sequence). This CDR3 comprises 17 residues. The junction had 10 bases not matched to a gene; V was cut back by 5 bases and J by 3 bases. CDR3 residues: CASSPTTGGFNNQPQHF. CDR3 nucleotides: TGTGCCAGCAGTCCAACGACAGGGGGCTTTAACAATCAGCCCCAGCATTTT.

The table lists this clone with a few counts. The chain carries TRBV4-2 and TRBJ1-4; D is undetermined. CDR1 is LGHNA and CDR2 is YNFKEQ in the germline V gene. The germline V and J ends were trimmed by 1 base and 7 bases, with 4 bases remaining between them. The CDR3 spans 12 residues. The CDR3 is CASSQVPEKLFF. DNA of the CDR3: TGTGCCAGCAGCCAAGTCCCTGAAAAACTGTTTTTT.

This chain connects TRBV5-1 to TRBJ2-2; D unclear. Germline V gene sequence: CDR1 SGHRS, CDR2 YFSETQ. V lost 3 bases and J 4 bases, leaving 7 bases between the germline ends. This CDR3 has 13 residues. The CDR3 sequence is CASSYISTGELFF. The DNA of the CDR3 is TGCGCCAGCAGCTATATTAGCACCGGGGAGCTGTTTTTT. Full variable domain (rest looked up from reference TRBV5-1 and TRBJ2-2): KAGVTQTPRYLIKTRGQQVTLSCSPISGHRSVSWYQQTPGQGLQFLFEYFSETQRNKGNFPGRFSGRQFSNSRSEMNVSTLELGDSALYLCASSYISTGELFFGEGSRLTVL.

V gene TRBV4-1 combines with J gene TRBJ2-7, with 7 bases aligning to TRBD1. This CDR3 has 14 amino acids. Per the germline V gene, CDR1 is MGHRA and CDR2 is YSYEKL. V lost 2 bases, J lost 3 bases, and 4 bases stayed unmatched. CDR3 DNA: TGCGCCAGCAGCCAACCAGGGGGAAACTACGAGCAGTACTTC. This encodes CASSQPGGNYEQYF.

This clone appeared a few times. This chain links TRBV7-9 with TRBJ2-5; the D gene is possibly TRBD2 (7 bases). CDR3 length: 18 residues. Trimming took off 5 bases at V and 5 bases at J, with 27 bases between the two ends. Germline CDR1 is SEHNR and CDR2 is FQNEAQ (reference sequence). CDR3: CASSPARGATLLRETQYF. Written as DNA, the CDR3 is TGTGCCAGCAGCCCCGCACGGGGGGCTACGCTATTGAGGGAGACCCAGTACTTC.

The chain joins TRBV5-1 to TRBJ2-7, with 7 positions matching TRBD1. The CDR3 is 14 amino acids. Germline CDR1 and CDR2: SGHRS and YFSETQ. Trimming at V came to 3 bases and at J to 5 bases, leaving 8 bases not matched to a gene. CDR3: CASSWGTVSDEQYF. In nucleotides, the CDR3 is TGCGCCAGCAGCTGGGGGACAGTCTCTGACGAGCAGTACTTC. The complete variable domain, with remaining parts taken from reference TRBV5-1 and TRBJ2-7, reads KAGVTQTPRYLIKTRGQQVTLSCSPISGHRSVSWYQQTPGQGLQFLFEYFSETQRNKGNFPGRFSGRQFSNSRSEMNVSTLELGDSALYLCASSWGTVSDEQYFGPGTRLTVT.

This clone was picked up a small number of times. This chain uses TRBV5-1 with TRBJ1-1; weak D call: TRBD1 (5 bases). V lost 4 bases to trimming and J lost 1 base, with 11 bases between them. The CDR3 covers 14 residues. Germline CDR1 is SGHRS and CDR2 is YFSETQ. CDR3 sequence: CASSQQGENTEAFF. The DNA for the CDR3 is TGCGCCAGCAGCCAACAAGGGGAGAACACTGAAGCTTTCTTT.

This clone came up a few times. The CDR3 loop is CASSFIVTSGGGGTDTQYF. The CDR3 nucleotides are TGTGCCAGCAGCTTTATCGTGACTAGCGGGGGGGGAGGCACAGATACGCAGTATTTT. The chain uses TRBV7-2 and TRBJ2-3; 14 bases map to TRBD2. The CDR3 runs 19 residues. Germline V gene lookup returns CDR1 SGHTA and CDR2 FQGNSA. J gave up 1 base and V 3 bases, and 9 bases lay outside the gene matches.

In its sample, this clone was seen a few times. The chain recombines TRBV2 with TRBJ1-3; 7 nucleotides line up with TRBD1. The CDR3 loop spans 13 amino acids. The V gene end was trimmed by 6 bases and the J gene end by 2 bases; junction bases not matched to a gene: 1. Germline V gives CDR1 SNHLY, CDR2 FYNNEI. The CDR3: CASRGTAGNTIYF. The CDR3 DNA is TGTGCCAGCAGGGGGACAGCTGGAAACACCATATATTTT.

The J gene is TRBJ2-7, the V gene TRBV5-1; D is perhaps TRBD2 (5 bases). V was trimmed by 4 bases and J by 2 bases, leaving 22 bases between them. The CDR3 runs 17 residues. In germline, CDR1 is SGHRS, CDR2 YFSETQ. The CDR3 nucleotides are TGCGCCAGCAGCACCGCCACGGGGATTCCGAATCCCTACGAGCAGTACTTC. Protein product: CASSTATGIPNPYEQYF.

This clone turned up a few times. The chain links TRBV10-3 to TRBJ1-2; D gene unclear. The CDR3 runs to 11 residues. V was cut by 4 bases and J by 4 bases, with 4 bases left in between. CDR1 ENHRY and CDR2 SYGVKD come from the germline V gene. The CDR3 DNA sequence: TGTGCCATCAGTGGATCCTATGGCTACACCTTC. Translated, it gives CAISGSYGYTF.

V and J are TRBV25-1 and TRBJ2-7; the match to TRBD1 covers 8 bases. Germline-derived CDR1 and CDR2 are MGHDK and SYGVNS. The CDR3 sequence is 15 residues long. V was clipped by 1 base and J by 2 bases; unmatched bases: 4. The chain's CDR3 is CASSESRTGTYEQYF. Here the CDR3 DNA reads TGTGCCAGCAGTGAATCCCGGACAGGGACCTACGAGCAGTACTTC.

This clone was detected a few times. The CDR3 DNA reads as TGTGCCATCAGGGCTAGCACAGATACGCAGTATTTT. This encodes CAIRASTDTQYF. The V and J genes are TRBV10-3 and TRBJ2-3; no clear D gene. The CDR3 is made up of 12 amino acids. Trimming removed 6 bases at V and 0 bases at J, with 4 bases between. Germline values: CDR1 ENHRY, CDR2 SYGVKD.

A remark on this clone: This same CDR3 is encoded by further DNA sequences in the sample. The rearrangement joins TRBV30 to TRBJ2-1; no definite D call. The germline V gene has CDR1 GTSNPN and CDR2 SVGIG (reference sequence). Trimming removed 1 base from V and 4 bases from J, with 2 bases in between. The CDR3 is 11 amino acids. The CDR3 DNA reads as TGTGCCTGGAGTGCTTACAATGAGCAGTTCTTC. Its protein is CAWSAYNEQFF.

Only a few counts were recorded for this clone. The rearrangement links TRBV2 to TRBJ1-5; no clear D. The germline V and J ends were trimmed by 6 bases and 0 bases, with 12 bases remaining between them. CDR3 length: 15 residues. The germline gives CDR1 SNHLY, CDR2 FYNNEI. CDR3 DNA: TGTGCCAGCAGGCTCAGAAGCTCTAGCAATCAGCCCCAGCATTTT. Encoded protein: CASRLRSSSNQPQHF.

The chain couples TRBV7-8 to TRBJ1-5; no clear D. V shed 6 bases and J shed 0 bases, with 9 bases lying between them. CDR3 length equals 14 residues. CDR1 is SGHVS, CDR2 FQNEAQ, per germline. As DNA, the CDR3 is TGTGCCAGCAGTGGCAGGAATAGCAATCAGCCCCAGCATTTT. Translating gives CASSGRNSNQPQHF. The entire variable domain, with the rest obtained from reference TRBV7-8 and TRBJ1-5, is as follows: GAGVSQSPRYKVAKRGQDVALRCDPISGHVSLFWYQQALGQGPEFLTYFQNEAQLDKSGLPSDRFFAERPEGSVSTLKIQRTQQEDSAVYLCASSGRNSNQPQHFGDGTRLSIL.

This clone was seen a handful of times. Mismatch with germline at one junction end may stem from a read error. This sample also contains other DNA sequences that code for the same CDR3. The V and J genes are TRBV30 and TRBJ1-3; D remains ambiguous. Per the germline V gene, CDR1 is GTSNPN and CDR2 is SVGIG (reference sequence). The CDR3 totals 11 residues. This CDR3 is CAWGPGNTIYF. The CDR3 DNA follows: TGTGCCTGGGGACCTGGGAACACCATATATTTT.

V is TRBV4-1 and J is TRBJ2-7; 9 bases align to TRBD1. The CDR3 extends over 18 amino acids. V shed 1 base and J 4 bases; nucleotides not matched to a gene: 14. Germline values: CDR1 MGHRA, CDR2 YSYEKL. Here the CDR3 reads CASSQGGVTGTGSYEQYF. The CDR3 bases are TGCGCCAGCAGCCAAGGAGGGGTAACCGGGACAGGGAGTTACGAGCAGTACTTC.

The chain links TRBV25-1 to TRBJ2-2; D is uncertain. The ends were cut back, 1 base at V and 4 bases at J, with 10 bases in the middle. Germline values: CDR1 MGHDK, CDR2 SYGVNS. The CDR3 covers 15 residues. For the CDR3, the DNA is TGTGCCAGCAGTGAATTTGGCAGAAGCACCGGGGAGCTGTTTTTT. Protein sequence: CASSEFGRSTGELFF.

This clone came up a few times. The chain links TRBV25-1 to TRBJ2-7, with D possibly called TRBD1 or TRBD2 (5 bases each). V was shortened by 5 bases and J by 3 bases, with 17 bases between the two germline ends. Per germline, CDR1 MGHDK and CDR2 SYGVNS. The CDR3 sequence is 15 residues long. CDR3 DNA: TGTGCCAGCAGTAACATTGGGACGACGCGCTACGAGCAGTACTTC. Protein product: CASSNIGTTRYEQYF.

The chain couples TRBV29-1 to TRBJ1-4; possible D gene TRBD1, 6 bases. CDR3 length: 14 amino acids. The V end lost 7 bases, the J end lost 6 bases, and 18 bases lay between the germline ends. Germline lookup yields CDR1 SQVTM and CDR2 ANQGSEA. The CDR3 here is CSAQKQGRDEKLFF. The CDR3 DNA is TGCAGCGCACAAAAACAGGGTCGGGATGAAAAACTGTTTTTT.

This clone was seen only a few times. The rearrangement uses TRBV30 and TRBJ2-1, with D possibly TRBD2 on 5 matching bases. With 0 bases removed from V and 1 base from J, the gap between germline ends came to 16 bases. The CDR3 totals 17 residues. CDR1 GTSNPN and CDR2 SVGIG come from the germline V gene (reference sequence). The CDR3 DNA is TGTGCCTGGAGTGTACGAGGACGGGGTCGGTCCTACAATGAGCAGTTCTTC. It encodes CAWSVRGRGRSYNEQFF.

This clone was recorded a few times. The V and J genes are TRBV28 and TRBJ2-3, with 9 positions matching TRBD1. The trim removed 5 bases at V and 0 bases at J, leaving 3 bases unmatched. CDR3 size: 15 residues. Per the germline V gene, CDR1 is MDHEN and CDR2 is SYDVKM. The DNA for the CDR3 is TGTGCCAGCAGTGAGGACAGGGGAAGCACAGATACGCAGTATTTT. As protein: CASSEDRGSTDTQYF.

The rearrangement joins TRBV5-1 to TRBJ1-1; unclear D gene. V was cut by 0 bases and J by 1 base, with 4 bases left in between. Looked up from germline, CDR1 is SGHRS and CDR2 is YFSETQ. The CDR3 is made up of 13 amino acids. The CDR3 bases are TGCGCCAGCAGCTTGGAGTCGAACACTGAAGCTTTCTTT. Its protein product is CASSLESNTEAFF.

This clone was detected only a few times. This specimen includes other DNA sequences encoding the same CDR3. V usage is TRBV2 and J usage is TRBJ2-2, with D possibly TRBD1 on 5 matching bases. The CDR3 contains 12 residues. The V end lost 5 bases, the J end lost 4 bases, and 5 bases lay between the germline ends. Germline values: CDR1 SNHLY, CDR2 FYNNEI. The DNA of the CDR3 is TGTGCCAGCAGTCAGGGCACCGGGGAGCTGTTTTTT. Amino acids: CASSQGTGELFF. The variable domain in full, with the rest retrieved from reference TRBV2 and TRBJ2-2, is EPEVTQTPSHQVTQMGQEVILRCVPISNHLYFYWYRQILGQKVEFLVSFYNNEISEKSEIFDDQFSVERPDGSNFTLKIRSTKLEDSAMYFCASSQGTGELFFGEGSRLTVL.